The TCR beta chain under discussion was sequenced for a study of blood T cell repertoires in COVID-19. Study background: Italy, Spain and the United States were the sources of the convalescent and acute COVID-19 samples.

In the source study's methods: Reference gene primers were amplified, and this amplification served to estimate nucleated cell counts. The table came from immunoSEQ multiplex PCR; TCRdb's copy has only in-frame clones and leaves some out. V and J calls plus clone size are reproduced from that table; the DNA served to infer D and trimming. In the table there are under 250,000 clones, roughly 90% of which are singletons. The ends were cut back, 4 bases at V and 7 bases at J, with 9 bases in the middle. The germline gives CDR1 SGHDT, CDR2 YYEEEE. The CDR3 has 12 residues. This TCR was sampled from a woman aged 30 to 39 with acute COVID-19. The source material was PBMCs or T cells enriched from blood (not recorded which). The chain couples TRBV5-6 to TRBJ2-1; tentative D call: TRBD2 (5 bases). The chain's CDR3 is CASSPGGNEQFF. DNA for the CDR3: TGTGCCAGCAGCCCCGGCGGGAATGAGCAGTTCTTC.